The subject of this entry is one T cell receptor (beta chain). The antigen is not known. Time point indicated: persistent/refractory GD, antithyroid drugs over 5 years with positive TRAb. The TCR library was made from RNA that had been extracted from PBMCs in TRIzol. CDR1 is SGHDT, CDR2 YYEEEE, per germline. Trimming stripped 4 bases from V and 2 bases from J, with 10 bases between. This CDR3 contains 13 residues. This entry belongs to a study of regulatory T cells in long-lasting Graves disease. Study outcomes and limitations: New patients shared 950 to 1,000 public clonotypes, fewer than the approximately 2,500 shared by persistent patients. Gene preferences differed: TRBV28, TRBJ1-2, TRBJ2-5 in persistent cases.

Arm-PCR of CDR3 regions with iRepertoire HTBI primers generated TCR beta libraries. Per the authors' pipeline: Throughout the samples, researchers identified 62 TRBV and more than twelve TRBJ segments. Each CDR3 protein is one row after TCRdb ran MiXCR on the multiplex PCR reads. TCRdb's processing, not the study's, gives the V and J calls here. This sample has about 310,000 distinct CDR3 sequences; around 23% occur once, and the top ten carry more than 50%. The gene calls are TRBV5-6 and TRBJ2-7; D could derive from TRBD1 or TRBD2 (5 bases each). This clonotype was sampled from a female donor with Graves disease. The material was peripheral blood mononuclear cells (PBMCs), obtained when the disease was refractory, from a patient treated with antithyroid drugs. This CDR3 is CASSEGLTYEQYF. In DNA, the CDR3 is TGTGCCAGCAGCGAGGGGCTTACCTACGAGCAGTACTTC.